This TCR beta chain was sequenced during a study of patients and donors after allogeneic stem cell transplantation. Per the germline V gene, CDR1 is MNHNY and CDR2 is SVGAGI (reference sequence). CDR3 length: 13 amino acids. The V gene lost 5 bases and the J gene lost 4 bases, with 11 bases spanning the gap. TCRdb independently ran MiXCR on the RT-PCR reads; one entry per CDR3 protein. Counted here are over 400,000 distinct CDR3 sequences, roughly 17% occurring once; the ten biggest clones make up 7% to 7.5%. This clonotype was observed a handful of times. Sequencing was performed on blood, either unsorted or a sorted T cell fraction (not recorded which). The chain carries TRBV6-6 and TRBJ1-1, with D unclear. The TCR sequence derives from a human donor who was either an allogeneic HSCT recipient or a stem cell or donor lymphocyte infusion donor (not recorded which). It is not recorded whose cells these are; they may come from a transplant donor. The CDR3 sequence: CASSPAHATEAFF. For the CDR3, the DNA is TGTGCCAGCAGTCCCGCGCATGCCACTGAAGCTTTCTTT.